The rows below give T cell receptor beta chains drawn from one sample of a study of blood T cell repertoires in COVID-19. Sequencing was performed with immunoSEQ multiplex PCR; in TCRdb, only in-frame clones are kept and a portion is missing. The table has 240,000 or so clones, around 87% seen once. Sequencing was performed on peripheral blood. The receptors derive from a woman aged 70-85 years with active or convalescent COVID-19. CDR3s leave out the opening cysteine and the closing phenylalanine or tryptophan. The order of the fields is D gene, V gene, CDR3 protein. A D gene is named only where the DNA matches it firmly.

.,TRBV11-2,ASSSYRDQFYNEQF
.,TRBV6-4,ASRPLPGVAGYT
.,TRBV5-4,ASSPSLQGPQNIQY
TRBD1,TRBV7-9,ASSPTGGPGYT
.,TRBV19,ASTINTGNTEAF
.,TRBV5-1,ASSLGTNQPQH
.,TRBV11-2,ASSMQGFQETQY
TRBD2,TRBV29-1,SVTSGARGTQY
TRBD2,TRBV9,ASSVEAGGRADTQY
TRBD2,TRBV11-3,ASSSGTRDTQY